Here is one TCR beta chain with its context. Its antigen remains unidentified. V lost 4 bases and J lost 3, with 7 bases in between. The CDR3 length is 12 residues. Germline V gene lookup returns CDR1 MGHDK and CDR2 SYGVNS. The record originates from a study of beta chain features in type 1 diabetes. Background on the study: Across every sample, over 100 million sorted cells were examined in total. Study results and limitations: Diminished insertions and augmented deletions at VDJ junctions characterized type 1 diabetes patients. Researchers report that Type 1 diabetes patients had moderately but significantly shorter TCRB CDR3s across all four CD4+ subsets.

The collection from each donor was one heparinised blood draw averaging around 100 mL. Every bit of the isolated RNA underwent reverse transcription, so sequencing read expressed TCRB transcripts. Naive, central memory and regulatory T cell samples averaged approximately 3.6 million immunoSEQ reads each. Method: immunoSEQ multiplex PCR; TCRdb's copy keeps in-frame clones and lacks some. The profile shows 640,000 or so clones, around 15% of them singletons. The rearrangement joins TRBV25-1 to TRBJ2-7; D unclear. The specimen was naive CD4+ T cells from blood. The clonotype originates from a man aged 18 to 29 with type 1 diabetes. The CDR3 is CASSGHRYEQYF. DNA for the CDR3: TGTGCCAGCAGTGGCCACCGCTACGAGCAGTACTTC.